The 12 T cell receptor beta chains presented below share a single source sample, sequenced in a study of blood T cell repertoires in COVID-19. TCRdb's copy holds only in-frame clones and misses some; the assay was immunoSEQ multiplex PCR. The data hold roughly 250,000 clones, with around four fifths observed a single time. Sequencing was carried out using peripheral blood. The receptor set was obtained from a woman aged 55-69 years with active or convalescent COVID-19.

The V gene is TRBV7-8, the J gene TRBJ2-5; 8 bases fit TRBD1. This CDR3 has 13 amino acids. The germline CDR1 and CDR2 sequences are SGHVS and FQNEAQ. Trimming removed 4 bases from V and 4 bases from J; junction bases left unmatched: 2. CDR3 sequence: CASSSQGVETQYF. The CDR3 nucleotides read TGTGCCAGCAGCTCACAGGGGGTAGAGACCCAGTACTTC.

The genes are TRBV28 and TRBJ1-2; 11 positions match TRBD1. CDR1 and CDR2 (germline): MDHEN, SYDVKM. The CDR3 is 17 amino acids. J was trimmed by 8 bases and V by 3 bases; bases with no gene match: 14. The chain's CDR3 is CASSLRLGDRGDQGYTF. CDR3 in DNA: TGTGCCAGCAGTTTGAGGCTGGGGGACAGGGGGGACCAAGGCTACACCTTC.

The rearrangement links TRBV12-3 or TRBV12-4 to TRBJ1-3, with 7 bases identical to TRBD1. CDR3 length: 13 residues. The ends lost 6 bases at V and 4 bases at J; junction bases unmatched: 3. The CDR3 DNA reads as TGTGCCAGCAGACCGGACAGGGGAAACACCATATATTTT. As protein: CASRPDRGNTIYF.

This chain joins TRBV11-2 and TRBJ1-2, with 8 nucleotides matching TRBD1. The V and J ends lost 3 bases and 7 bases, in that order; junction bases with no gene match: 4. The CDR3 spans 13 residues. The V gene's germline CDR1 is SGHAT and CDR2 FQNNGV. The CDR3 region is CASSLGQATGYTF. The CDR3 DNA is TGTGCCAGCAGCTTGGGACAGGCGACTGGCTACACCTTC.

J is TRBJ1-1 and V is TRBV13, with D unclear. The germline gives CDR1 PRHDT, CDR2 FYEKMQ (reference sequence). The CDR3 is made up of 12 amino acids. The V end was cut by 5 bases, the J end by 12 bases, with 16 bases between. In DNA, the CDR3 is TGTGCCAGCAGCGCCTACCCAGAGGGTACTTTCTTT. Its protein product is CASSAYPEGTFF.

The chain employs TRBV7-2 and TRBJ2-1; 8 bases fit TRBD1. Trimming at V came to 5 bases and at J to 0 bases, leaving 3 bases not matched to a gene. The CDR3 is made up of 15 amino acids. The germline V gene has CDR1 SGHTA and CDR2 FQGNSA. The CDR3 DNA reads TGTGCCAGCAGCAGGACAGGGAGCTCCTACAATGAGCAGTTCTTC. Translation gives CASSRTGSSYNEQFF.

In its sample, this clone was seen a few times. This chain uses TRBV19 with TRBJ1-5; a possible D gene is TRBD1 (6 bases). Germline V CDR1 and CDR2: LNHDA, SQIVND (reference sequence). The germline V and J ends were trimmed by 5 bases and 3 bases, with 23 bases remaining between them. The CDR3 is made up of 18 amino acids. CDR3 coding DNA: TGTGCCAGTAGTCCACAGGGCGCCGACCAGGTTAACAATCAGCCCCAGCATTTT. It is translated as CASSPQGADQVNNQPQHF.

This clone has more than one count but fewer than ten. The chain couples TRBV29-1 to TRBJ2-1; TRBD2 agrees at 10 bases. This CDR3 spans 14 amino acids. Losses at the gene ends were 2 bases for V and 2 bases for J; bases not matched to a gene: 0. Germline V gene lookup returns CDR1 SQVTM and CDR2 ANQGSEA. The CDR3 reads CSVESGGAYNEQFF. The CDR3 bases are TGCAGCGTTGAAAGCGGGGGGGCCTACAATGAGCAGTTCTTC.

The chain uses TRBV7-8 and TRBJ1-4, with D possibly TRBD1 on 5 matching bases. The V end was cut by 2 bases, the J end by 8 bases, with 12 bases between. The CDR3 loop spans 14 amino acids. Germline values: CDR1 SGHVS, CDR2 FQNEAQ. CDR3 nucleotide sequence: TGTGCCAGCAGCTTACTGGGGGGTGAAGAAAAACTGTTTTTT. Protein sequence: CASSLLGGEEKLFF. The full variable domain, in which reference TRBV7-8 and TRBJ1-4 provide the parts outside the CDR3, is GAGVSQSPRYKVAKRGQDVALRCDPISGHVSLFWYQQALGQGPEFLTYFQNEAQLDKSGLPSDRFFAERPEGSVSTLKIQRTQQEDSAVYLCASSLLGGEEKLFFGSGTQLSVL.

The chain carries TRBV5-1 and TRBJ1-6; D may be TRBD1 (6 bases). Per germline, CDR1 SGHRS and CDR2 YFSETQ. V was shortened by 6 bases and J by 10 bases, with 23 bases between the two germline ends. There are 16 residues in the CDR3. The CDR3 loop is CASTASRPGEGSPLHF. The CDR3 DNA is TGCGCCAGCACCGCATCCCGGCCAGGGGAGGGGTCACCCCTCCACTTT.

The genes are TRBV5-4 and TRBJ1-2, with 9 bases identical to TRBD1. V gave up 2 bases and J gave up 11 bases; unmatched junction bases: 10. The CDR3 spans 14 residues. Germline V lookup: CDR1 SGHNT, CDR2 YYREEE (reference sequence). CDR3 DNA sequence: TGTGCCAGCAGCTTCACAGGGGGCAGTCCAACATACACCTTC. Protein: CASSFTGGSPTYTF.

CDR3 bases: TGTGCCAGCAAACCGTTAGTAGACACTGAAGCTTTCTTT. Residues: CASKPLVDTEAFF. V is TRBV5-5 and J is TRBJ1-1; D uncertain. Germline loops: CDR1 SGHKS, CDR2 YYEKEE (reference sequence). Trimming took 6 bases from V and 3 from J, leaving 12 bases between them. The CDR3 has 13 amino acids.